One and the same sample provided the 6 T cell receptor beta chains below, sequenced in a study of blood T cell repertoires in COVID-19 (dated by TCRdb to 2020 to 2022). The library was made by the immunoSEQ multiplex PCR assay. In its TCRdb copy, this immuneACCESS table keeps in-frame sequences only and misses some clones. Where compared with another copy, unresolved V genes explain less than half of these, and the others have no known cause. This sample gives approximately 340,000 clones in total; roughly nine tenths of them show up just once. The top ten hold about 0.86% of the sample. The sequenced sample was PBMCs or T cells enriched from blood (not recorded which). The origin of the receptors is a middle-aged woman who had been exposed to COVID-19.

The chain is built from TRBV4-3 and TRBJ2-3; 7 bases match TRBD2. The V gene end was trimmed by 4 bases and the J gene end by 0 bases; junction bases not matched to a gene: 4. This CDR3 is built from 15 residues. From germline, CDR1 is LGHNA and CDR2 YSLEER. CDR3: CASSREAGSTDTQYF. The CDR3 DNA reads TGCGCCAGCAGCCGAGAAGCGGGAAGCACAGATACGCAGTATTTT.

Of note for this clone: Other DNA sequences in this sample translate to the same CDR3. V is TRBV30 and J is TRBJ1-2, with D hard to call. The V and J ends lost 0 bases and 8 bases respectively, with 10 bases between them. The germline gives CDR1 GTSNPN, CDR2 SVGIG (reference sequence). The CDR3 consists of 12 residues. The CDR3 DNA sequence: TGTGCCTGGAGTGTACCGGGAGGAGGCTACACCTTC. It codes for CAWSVPGGGYTF.

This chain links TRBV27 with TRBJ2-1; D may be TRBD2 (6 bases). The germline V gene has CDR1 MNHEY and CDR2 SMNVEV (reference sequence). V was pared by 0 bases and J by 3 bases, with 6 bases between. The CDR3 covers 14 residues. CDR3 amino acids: CASSLSGGYNEQFF. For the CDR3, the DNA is TGTGCCAGCAGTTTATCGGGGGGCTACAATGAGCAGTTCTTC.

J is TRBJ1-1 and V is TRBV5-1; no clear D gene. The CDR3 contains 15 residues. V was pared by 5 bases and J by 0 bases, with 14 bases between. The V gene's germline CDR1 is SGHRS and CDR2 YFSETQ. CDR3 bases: TGCGCCAGCAGTCGTCTTGGAGCGGTGAACACTGAAGCTTTCTTT. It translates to CASSRLGAVNTEAFF.

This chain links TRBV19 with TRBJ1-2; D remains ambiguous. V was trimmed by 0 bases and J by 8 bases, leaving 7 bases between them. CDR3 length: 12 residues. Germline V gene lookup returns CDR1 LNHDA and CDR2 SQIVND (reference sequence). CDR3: CASSIEGSGYTF. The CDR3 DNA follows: TGTGCCAGTAGTATAGAGGGCTCAGGCTACACCTTC.

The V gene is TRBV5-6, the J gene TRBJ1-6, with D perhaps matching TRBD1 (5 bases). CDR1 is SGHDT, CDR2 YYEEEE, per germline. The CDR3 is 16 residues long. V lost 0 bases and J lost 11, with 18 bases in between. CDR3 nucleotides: TGTGCCAGCAGCTTGGGTGCCAGGGTGGTTAGAGCACCCCTCCACTTT. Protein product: CASSLGARVVRAPLHF.